The present T cell receptor (beta chain) was sequenced within a study of blood T cell repertoires in COVID-19. About the study: COVID-19 samples collected from the United States, Italy and Spain covered acute and convalescent phases. The cDNA or gDNA used as material had been derived from T cells, B-cell-depleted T cells, or PBMCs.

Per the authors' pipeline: It was from reference gene primer amplification that nucleated cell counts were estimated. Repertoires were generated with immunoSEQ multiplex PCR, while TCRdb's copy carries only in-frame clones and drops some. The V and J calls and the clone size are those of that table, but D and trimming were determined from the DNA. The sample has 40,000 or so clones, about 85% seen once; the top ten hold around 13%. This clone has only one observation. This clonotype was sampled from a human donor in a cohort sampled during active COVID-19. Sequenced material: peripheral blood.

CDR3 protein: CASSYSKGRATGELFF. CDR3 DNA sequence: TGTGCCAGCAGTTACTCAAAGGGCAGGGCCACCGGGGAGCTGTTTTTT. This chain uses TRBV6-2 or TRBV6-3 with TRBJ2-2; D perhaps matches TRBD1 (5 bases). Trimming removed 0 bases from V and 4 bases from J, with 12 bases in between. This CDR3 is built from 16 residues. Looked up from germline, CDR1 is MNHEY and CDR2 is SVGEGT.